A selection of T cell receptor beta chains follows, all from one sample in a study of Ad26.COV2.S vaccination and SARS-CoV-2 variants. TCRdb keeps only in-frame clones here, not all; method: immunoSEQ multiplex PCR. The sample carries 85,000 to 120,000 clones, less than 85% recorded once. The sequencing used peripheral blood, collected after recovery from COVID-19. These receptors were collected from a human donor who had recovered from COVID-19. CDR3s include the opening cysteine and the closing phenylalanine or tryptophan. A D gene is named only where the DNA matches it firmly. Some rows have no size entry. The others give once, few or many, or a class for an expanded clone.

D,size,V,J,DNA,CDR3
NA,once,TRBV11-3,TRBJ2-7,TGTGCCAGCAATGGCAGGGAACTAAGGTACGAGCAGTACTTC,CASNGRELRYEQYF
NA,NA,TRBV5-1,TRBJ1-3,TGCGCCAGCAGCTCGGGGGGCGATGGAAACACCATATATTTT,CASSSGGDGNTIYF
NA,NA,TRBV11-2,TRBJ1-5,TGTGCCAGCAGCTTAGGAACCGCGGGTCAGCCCCAGCATTTT,CASSLGTAGQPQHF
NA,NA,TRBV19,TRBJ1-2,TGTGCCAGTGTACCGACCGCCGGGAGAACTAACTATGGCTACACCTTC,CASVPTAGRTNYGYTF
TRBD1,NA,TRBV6-5,TRBJ2-6,TGTGCCAGTGACAGGGAACCTGGGGCCAACGTCCTGACTTTC,CASDREPGANVLTF
TRBD1,NA,TRBV2,TRBJ1-6,TGTGCCAGCAGTCCTACAGGGGCTCGAAGGGGTAATTCACCCCTCCACTTT,CASSPTGARRGNSPLHF
NA,NA,TRBV4-1,TRBJ2-3,TGCGCCAGTGAGGGGGAAACAGATACGCAGTATTTT,CASEGETDTQYF
TRBD1,NA,TRBV10-3,TRBJ1-2,TGTGCCATCAGTGAAGGGGACAGTCTGGGCTACACCTTC,CAISEGDSLGYTF
TRBD1,NA,TRBV9,TRBJ2-7,TGTGCCAGCAGCCGAGAACCGACAGGGACCCCCTACGAGCAGTACTTC,CASSREPTGTPYEQYF
NA,NA,TRBV19,TRBJ1-5,TGTGCCAGTAGTATAGATTTTGGGGGTTTTCTCCAGCCCCAGCATTTT,CASSIDFGGFLQPQHF
NA,NA,TRBV7-2,TRBJ2-7,TGTGCCAGCAGCTTACCCCCCACTAGACCCTACGAGCAGTACTTC,CASSLPPTRPYEQYF
TRBD1,few,TRBV3-1/TRBV3-2,TRBJ1-2,TGTGCCAGCAGCCGGGACAGCTGGTATGGCTACACCTTC,CASSRDSWYGYTF
TRBD1,NA,TRBV4-2,TRBJ2-2,TGTGCCAGCAGCCAAGGTGGAAGGGGGCAGAACGGGGAGCTGTTTTTT,CASSQGGRGQNGELFF
NA,NA,TRBV30,TRBJ1-1,TGTGCCTCGCCCCCAAGGGGGAAGGACACTGAAGCTTTCTTT,CASPPRGKDTEAFF
TRBD1,NA,TRBV7-9,TRBJ1-6,TGTGCCGCAGGGGGAAATAATTCACCCCTCCACTTT,CAAGGNNSPLHF
TRBD1,NA,TRBV5-1,TRBJ1-2,TGCGCCAGCAGCTCGGGACAGGAATATAACTATGGCTACACCTTC,CASSSGQEYNYGYTF
NA,NA,TRBV3-1/TRBV3-2,TRBJ2-7,TGTGCCAGCAGCCAAGTGGCCCGCAGGGGGGGCGAGCAGTACTTC,CASSQVARRGGEQYF
TRBD1,NA,TRBV27,TRBJ2-3,TGTGCCAGCAGCTTACAGGGGGCTAGCACAGATACGCAGTATTTT,CASSLQGASTDTQYF
NA,NA,TRBV2,TRBJ1-2,TGTGCCAGCAGTCTGAATTTGGGGGGTGGCTACACCTTC,CASSLNLGGGYTF
TRBD2,NA,TRBV10-3,TRBJ2-3,TGTGCCATCAGGGCCTCTAGCGGGGGGGAAGATACGCAGTATTTT,CAIRASSGGEDTQYF
NA,NA,TRBV9,TRBJ1-4,TGTGCCAGCAGCGTAGGTTCGATTGCAACTAATGAAAAACTGTTTTTT,CASSVGSIATNEKLFF
NA,NA,TRBV2,TRBJ2-3,TGTGCCAGCAGCTGGTCCCCACAGGAGACCACAGATACGCAGTATTTT,CASSWSPQETTDTQYF
NA,NA,TRBV4-2,TRBJ2-2,TGTGCCAGCAGCCATGGCCGGGGGACGAACACCGGGGAGCTGTTTTTT,CASSHGRGTNTGELFF
NA,NA,TRBV4-1,TRBJ2-4,TGCGCCAGCAGCCAAAAGGGACTGACCCTAGCCAAAAACATTCAGTACTTC,CASSQKGLTLAKNIQYF
NA,NA,TRBV5-1,TRBJ2-4,TGCGCCAGCAGCTCGGCCGGGACGAGAAAAAACGGGAACATTCAGTACTTC,CASSSAGTRKNGNIQYF
NA,NA,TRBV15,TRBJ1-5,TGTGCCACCAGCAGAGTGGGGCAGCCCCAGCATTTT,CATSRVGQPQHF
NA,NA,TRBV7-2,TRBJ2-1,TGTGCCAGCAGTATTCGACGGAACAATGAGCAGTTCTTC,CASSIRRNNEQFF
TRBD2,NA,TRBV3-1/TRBV3-2,TRBJ2-1,TGTGCCAGCAGCCAAGATCACCTAGCGGGGGGTTCCTACAATGAGCAGTTCTTC,CASSQDHLAGGSYNEQFF
NA,NA,TRBV5-1,TRBJ1-1,TGCGCCAGCAGCCCCCCCGGTCGGAGAAACACTGAAGCTTTCTTT,CASSPPGRRNTEAFF
NA,once,TRBV6-1,TRBJ1-2,TGTGCCAGCAGTGAAGCCTACAGGGCCGGCTACACCTTC,CASSEAYRAGYTF
NA,NA,TRBV28,TRBJ2-1,TGTGCCAGCAGCGAGACCAGCTCCTACAATGAGCAGTTCTTC,CASSETSSYNEQFF
TRBD1,once,TRBV9,TRBJ1-4,TGTGCCAGCAGCTTCGGACAGGGCAGAACTAATGAAAAACTGTTTTTT,CASSFGQGRTNEKLFF
NA,NA,TRBV19,TRBJ2-1,TGTGCCAGTAGTAGCAGGACCCCGCCCTACAATGAGCAGTTCTTC,CASSSRTPPYNEQFF
NA,NA,TRBV12-3/TRBV12-4,TRBJ1-6,TGTGCCAGCAGCCGATCTTCGGATTCACCCCTCCACTTT,CASSRSSDSPLHF
TRBD2,NA,TRBV28,TRBJ2-5,TGTGCCAGCAGTTTATGGGCTAGCGGGGTTGAGACCCAGTACTTC,CASSLWASGVETQYF
TRBD2,NA,TRBV7-2,TRBJ2-5,TGTGCCAGCAGCTTGGGACTAGCGGGGGGGCCTGGAGAGACCCAGTACTTC,CASSLGLAGGPGETQYF
NA,NA,TRBV19,TRBJ1-1,TGTGCCAGTAGTATAGTCGGGGGGACAACTGAAGCTTTCTTT,CASSIVGGTTEAFF
NA,NA,TRBV7-9,TRBJ1-3,TGTGCCAGCAGCCCCTACCCGGGGGGGTCCTCTGGAAACACCATATATTTT,CASSPYPGGSSGNTIYF
NA,NA,TRBV27,TRBJ2-5,TGTGCCAGCAGTTTTTCCCGGACCGAAGAGACCCAGTACTTC,CASSFSRTEETQYF
NA,NA,TRBV28,TRBJ2-5,TGTGCCAGCAGTTTTGTTCCAGCCTCTCAAGAGACCCAGTACTTC,CASSFVPASQETQYF
NA,NA,TRBV10-3,TRBJ1-6,TGTGCCATCAACAACGGGCCCTCTAATTCACCCCTCCACTTT,CAINNGPSNSPLHF
NA,NA,TRBV3-1/TRBV3-2,TRBJ1-4,TGTGCCAGCAGCCAGGGGGTGGGAAGTGAAAAACTGTTTTTT,CASSQGVGSEKLFF
NA,NA,TRBV28,TRBJ2-7,TGTGCCAGCAGCGTGGACAGTTTCTACGAGCAGTACTTC,CASSVDSFYEQYF
TRBD1,NA,TRBV5-1,TRBJ1-4,TGCGCCAGCAGCCGACGGGACAGCCTAGCGAATGAAAAACTGTTTTTT,CASSRRDSLANEKLFF
TRBD1,NA,TRBV5-1,TRBJ1-3,TGCGCCAGCAGCTTATTGACAGGGGAAGGAAACACCATATATTTT,CASSLLTGEGNTIYF
NA,NA,TRBV15,TRBJ2-5,TGTGCCACCAGCAGAGATAACAGCGCAGAGACCCAGTACTTC,CATSRDNSAETQYF
NA,NA,TRBV27,TRBJ2-7,TGTGCCAGTTCCGGGGCCACCTACGAGCAGTACTTC,CASSGATYEQYF
TRBD2,NA,TRBV7-2,TRBJ2-1,TGTGCCAGCAGCTCTACGGGGGGGCTAGTGGATGAGCAGTTCTTC,CASSSTGGLVDEQFF
NA,NA,TRBV30,TRBJ2-5,TGTGCCTGGAGGGATCGGGACCGCCGGTGGGAGACCCAGTACTTC,CAWRDRDRRWETQYF
TRBD1,NA,TRBV2,TRBJ1-4,TGTGCCAGCAGTGAATTTCGGGACAGCAATGAAAAACTGTTTTTT,CASSEFRDSNEKLFF
NA,NA,TRBV19,TRBJ1-5,TGTGCCAGTAGTGCCCTTGTCATTGGCGATCAGCCCCAGCATTTT,CASSALVIGDQPQHF
NA,NA,TRBV29-1,TRBJ1-2,TGCAGCGTTGATTTGTCTCGGGGGGGCTATGGCTACACCTTC,CSVDLSRGGYGYTF
TRBD1,NA,TRBV19,TRBJ1-1,TGTGCCACAGGACAGGCAGAAATGGCTGAAGCTTTCTTT,CATGQAEMAEAFF
NA,few,TRBV12-3/TRBV12-4,TRBJ1-4,TGTGCCAGCAGTTTCGGGGCCTTGAAAAGGGCGTTTTTT,CASSFGALKRAFF
NA,NA,TRBV3-1/TRBV3-2,TRBJ1-1,TGTGCCAGCAGCCAAGTGATCGAGGGCACTGAAGCTTTCTTT,CASSQVIEGTEAFF
NA,many,TRBV7-9,TRBJ2-1,TGTGCCAGCAGCTTCGGGGGACACCAATACAATGAGCAGTTCTTC,CASSFGGHQYNEQFF
NA,NA,TRBV7-9,TRBJ2-5,TGTGCCAGCAGCTTAGACGAAAATGGGGAGACCCAGTACTTC,CASSLDENGETQYF
NA,NA,TRBV28,TRBJ1-6,TGTGCCAGCACGGACAATACAGGTCTATTAAATTCACCCCTCCACTTT,CASTDNTGLLNSPLHF
NA,NA,TRBV2,TRBJ2-1,TGTGCCAGCCGGATGACTCCGTTTTTGGAGCAGTTCTTC,CASRMTPFLEQFF